This TCR beta chain was sequenced for a study of blood T cell repertoires in COVID-19. This table comes from immunoSEQ multiplex PCR, and its TCRdb copy is limited to in-frame clones, with some not included. Of approximately 400,000 clones listed, roughly 80% are singletons. Looked up from germline, CDR1 is SGHTA and CDR2 is FQGTGA. Trimming cost V 5 bases and J 6 bases, with 17 bases left between them. The length of the CDR3 is 15 residues. Sequencing input: PBMCs or T cells enriched from blood (not recorded which). The V gene is TRBV7-3, the J gene TRBJ2-1, with D unresolved. This receptor was identified in a woman aged 50 to 65 who had recovered from COVID-19. CDR3 protein: CASSNPSQSGNEQFF. The CDR3 bases are TGTGCCAGCAGCAATCCCTCACAATCGGGCAATGAGCAGTTCTTC. The full variable domain, completed using reference TRBV7-3 and TRBJ2-1, is GAGVSQTPSNKVTEKGKYVELRCDPISGHTALYWYRQSLGQGPEFLIYFQGTGAADDSGLPNDRFFAVRPEGSVSTLKIQRTERGDSAVYLCASSNPSQSGNEQFFGPGTRLTVL.